This T cell receptor beta chain was found in a study of tumor-infiltrating lymphocytes in glioblastoma multiforme. Study-level results: RNA-based TCR sequencing may distort clone frequencies, since cells carry unequal TCR transcript numbers. The T cells in this sample were not sorted into functional subsets.

Germline V gene sequence: CDR1 SQVTM, CDR2 ANQGSEA. The CDR3 spans 14 residues. Trimming cost V 5 bases and J 10 bases; bases outside gene matches: 13. Concerning this clonotype: Its specificity is unknown.

Three nested ARM-PCR rounds with V-beta and C-beta primers built TCRB libraries. Input was roughly 0.46 ug total RNA, reverse-transcribed with a C-beta primer. No unique molecular identifiers were described for these TCRB libraries. Each CDR3 protein gets one entry after TCRdb re-called the multiplex PCR reads with MiXCR. The sample holds tens of thousands of distinct CDR3 sequences; roughly three fifths are singletons and the top ten take approximately 33%. The sequence came from a male donor with glioblastoma. The chain is built from TRBV29-1 and TRBJ2-5; TRBD2 matches 10 bases. The sequenced material came from brain tumor tissue. This CDR3 reads CSVKRSGRLKNQYF. Here the CDR3 DNA reads TGCAGCGTTAAGCGTAGCGGGAGGTTAAAGAACCAGTACTTC. Supplemented by reference TRBV29-1 and TRBJ2-5, the full variable domain reads SAVISQKPSRDICQRGTSLTIQCQVDSQVTMMFWYRQQPGQSLTLIATANQGSEATYESGFVIDKFPISRPNLTFSTLTVSNMSPEDSSIYLCSVKRSGRLKNQYFGPGTRLLVL.